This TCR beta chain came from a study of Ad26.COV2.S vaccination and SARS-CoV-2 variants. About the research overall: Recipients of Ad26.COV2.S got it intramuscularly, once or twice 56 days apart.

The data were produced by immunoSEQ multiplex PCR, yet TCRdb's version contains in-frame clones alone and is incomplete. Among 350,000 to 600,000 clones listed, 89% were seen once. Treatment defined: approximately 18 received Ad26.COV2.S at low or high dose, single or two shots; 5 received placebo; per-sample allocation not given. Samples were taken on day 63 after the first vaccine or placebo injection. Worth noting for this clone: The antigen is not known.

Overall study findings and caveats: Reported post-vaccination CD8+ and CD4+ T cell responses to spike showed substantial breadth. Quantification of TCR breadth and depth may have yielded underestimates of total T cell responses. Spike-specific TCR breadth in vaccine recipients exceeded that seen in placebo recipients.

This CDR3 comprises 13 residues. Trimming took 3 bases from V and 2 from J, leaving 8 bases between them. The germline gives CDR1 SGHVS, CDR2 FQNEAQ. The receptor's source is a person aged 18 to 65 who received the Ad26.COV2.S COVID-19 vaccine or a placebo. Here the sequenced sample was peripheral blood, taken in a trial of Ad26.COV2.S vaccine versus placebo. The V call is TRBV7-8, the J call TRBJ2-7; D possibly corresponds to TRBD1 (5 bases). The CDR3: CASSLDTAYEQYF. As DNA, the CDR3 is TGTGCCAGCAGCTTGGACACTGCCTACGAGCAGTACTTC.